The following is a T cell receptor (beta chain) sequence with its context. The sample comes from a study of OX40 agonist ivuxolimab in advanced cancers. Data came from immunoSEQ multiplex PCR; TCRdb stores just in-frame clones and leaves some out. Of fewer than 130,000 clones listed, approximately 89% are singletons. The CDR3 consists of 13 residues. Germline V gene data show CDR1 as GTSNPN and CDR2 as SVGIG (reference sequence). V lost 3 bases to trimming and J lost 2 bases, with 8 bases between them. The gene calls are TRBV30 and TRBJ1-5, with unresolved D. The material was CD4+ or CD8+ T cells sorted from blood, obtained in a trial of the OX40 agonist ivuxolimab. The sequence derives from an adult with an advanced solid tumor such as melanoma, head and neck, liver or kidney cancer. The CDR3 spells CAWSRFGNQPQHF. The DNA of the CDR3 is TGTGCCTGGAGCCGATTTGGCAATCAGCCCCAGCATTTT.